This T cell receptor beta chain was identified in a study of blood T cell repertoires in COVID-19. At the level of the study: Researchers got acute and convalescent COVID-19 samples from the United States, Italy and Spain.

Assay used: immunoSEQ multiplex PCR; TCRdb lists only in-frame clones, some missing. Here the sample spans more than 200,000 clones, 75% to 90% being singletons. The sample taken for sequencing was peripheral blood. The clonotype was recovered from a man in his forties with acute or convalescent COVID-19.

The CDR3 reads CASSGGTGGGELFF. The DNA of the CDR3 is TGCGCCAGCTCCGGTGGGACTGGTGGCGGGGAGCTGTTTTTT. V and J are TRBV5-1 and TRBJ2-2, with D possibly matching TRBD2 (6 bases). CDR1 SGHRS and CDR2 YFSETQ come from the germline V gene. CDR3 length: 14 amino acids. Deletions cut 7 bases from V and 7 bases from J, with 17 bases between. The full variable domain, its missing parts supplied by reference TRBV5-1 and TRBJ2-2, is KAGVTQTPRYLIKTRGQQVTLSCSPISGHRSVSWYQQTPGQGLQFLFEYFSETQRNKGNFPGRFSGRQFSNSRSEMNVSTLELGDSALYLCASSGGTGGGELFFGEGSRLTVL.